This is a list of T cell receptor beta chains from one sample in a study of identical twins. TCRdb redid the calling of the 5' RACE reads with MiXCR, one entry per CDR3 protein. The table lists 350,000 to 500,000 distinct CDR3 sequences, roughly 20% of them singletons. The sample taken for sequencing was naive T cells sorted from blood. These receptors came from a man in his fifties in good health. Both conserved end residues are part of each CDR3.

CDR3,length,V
CASSLRAGGAYEQYF,15,TRBV5-5
CASSHGGTYEQYF,13,TRBV3-1
CASSPPYTLAGSNEQFF,17,TRBV18
CASASDSYEQYF,12,TRBV11-2
CSARDRGGRLALHF,14,TRBV20-1
CASSLGADTSSYNEQFF,17,TRBV28
CASSRAGPSYEQYF,14,TRBV12-3/TRBV12-4
CSVEPQISTDTQYF,14,TRBV29-1
CSARDWTGELFF,12,TRBV20-1
CASRSTTTNTGELFF,15,TRBV5-1
CASIRGPRETQYF,13,TRBV2
CASSFSGGADEQFF,14,TRBV12-3/TRBV12-4
CASSTRGIITEAFF,14,TRBV27
CASSQEYSGYAYEQYF,16,TRBV4-1
CASSIDSSIDEQFF,14,TRBV19
CASSQTGSLLSEQPQHF,17,TRBV12-3/TRBV12-4
CASSVQTAGLGGQDEQFF,18,TRBV9
CSVWGDSYEQYF,12,TRBV29-1
CASSSDRGQPQHF,13,TRBV4-3
CASSPWMEVPTYEQYF,16,TRBV9
CASSSQNLVRGYTF,14,TRBV6-1
CASKINTGSRGYTF,14,TRBV5-1
CSARDPGESSYEQYF,15,TRBV20-1
CAISAGQGDNYGYTF,15,TRBV10-3
CSVERDRGQQEQYF,14,TRBV29-1
CASSPDRRTNQPQHF,15,TRBV18
CASSLSLQRTDTQYF,15,TRBV7-2
CASSPLPGLAGEGNEQFF,18,TRBV11-2
CASIPQTGTGRIYEQYF,17,TRBV7-2
CASSFSSGRGLTDTQYF,17,TRBV12-3/TRBV12-4
CASSQLGTGSAVEQFF,16,TRBV6-1
CASTPNGAETQYF,13,TRBV27
CASSPQGRANIQYF,14,TRBV5-6
CASNLPTGENAYGYTF,16,TRBV27
CASKQGAVDSPLHF,14,TRBV2
CAWSVQMGNIQYF,13,TRBV30
CASSEAGGRFNEQFF,15,TRBV7-2
CASSPGGPSRSSYNEQFF,18,TRBV13
CASSQVDADNQPQHF,15,TRBV4-1
CASSPTWRETQYF,13,TRBV12-3/TRBV12-4
CSAIPPQGNYEQYF,14,TRBV20-1
CASSLERGQGGYTF,14,TRBV5-1
CASSQTLVAGGDSPLHF,17,TRBV4-1
CASSATMPLLGAQAKNIQYF,20,TRBV2
CASSQFGRNIQYF,13,TRBV14
CASSESGGGSSYNEQFF,17,TRBV10-1
CASSYGLDTDTQYF,14,TRBV5-1
CASSLESWGSGANVLTF,17,TRBV7-6
CATSDSLTGELFF,13,TRBV6-2/TRBV6-3
CASSLFRLAGVYEQYF,16,TRBV7-9
CASSVEGTGELFF,13,TRBV9
CASSSQHTGELFF,13,TRBV6-2/TRBV6-3
CSARDRAQETQYF,13,TRBV20-1
CASSRHNNEQFF,12,TRBV11-2